This T cell receptor (beta chain) originates from a study of T-cell memory formation after mild COVID-19. Points from the study as a whole: Among clones peaking at day 37 in the second wave, SARS-CoV-2 specificity remained unconfirmed. CD8+ contracting clones occupied EMRA, while CD4+ ones occupied mainly CM and EM. Whereas later expanders leaned CD4+, clones contracting day 15 to 85 showed a balanced CD4/CD8 makeup. Memory cells collected pre-infection included some clones that later responded, suggesting cross-reactive memory joined.

Per germline, CDR1 SGHNT and CDR2 YYREEE (reference sequence). CDR3 length: 16 residues. Trimming cost V 4 bases and J 4 bases; bases outside gene matches: 9. Turning to this clonotype: Antigen unknown.

TCRdb independently ran MiXCR on the 5' RACE reads; one entry per CDR3 protein. Found here are fewer than 450,000 distinct CDR3 sequences, 24% of them singletons; the top ten hold 8.8%. What was sequenced was PBMCs or a T cell subset sorted from them (not recorded which). This clonotype was sampled from an adult woman who had mild COVID-19 (a few samples of this study predate the infection). Cell type and time point are not known. This chain links TRBV5-4 with TRBJ2-5, with 11 bases aligning to TRBD2. The CDR3 protein is CASSPGSGGARETQYF. The CDR3 region has the DNA TGTGCCAGCAGCCCCGGTAGCGGGGGGGCTCGAGAGACCCAGTACTTC.